Shown below are 6 T cell receptor beta chains from a single sample sequenced in a study of Graves' ophthalmopathy and Graves' hyperthyroidism. Amplifying from RNA transcripts, the study obtained TCR beta CDR3 regions. After a first-round RT-PCR with HTBI primers, a second-round multiplex PCR was run. Using its own MiXCR run on the multiplex PCR reads, TCRdb lists one record per CDR3 protein. Here the sample spans roughly 420,000 distinct CDR3 sequences, around 21% being singletons. The sequenced sample was peripheral blood. Receptors were obtained from a woman between 18 and 29 years old with stable Graves' hyperthyroidism.

This clonotype was detected ten times or more. The chain employs TRBV12-3 or TRBV12-4 and TRBJ1-2; 7 bases are a match to TRBD1. The CDR3 sequence is 15 residues long. V trimming: 7 bases; J trimming: 8 bases; junction bases outside the gene matches: 16. The CDR3 DNA reads as TGTGCCAGCAACAGGCGAACCGGGACAGTCCTCGGCTACACCTTC. Translated: CASNRRTGTVLGYTF.

This clonotype was seen many times. CDR3 nucleotide sequence: TGCAGCGTCGGAGGGGGGCTCCACGAGCAGTACTTC. It translates to CSVGGGLHEQYF. This sequence joins TRBV29-1 and TRBJ2-7; either TRBD1 or TRBD2 may supply D (6 bases each). Germline assignment: CDR1 SQVTM and CDR2 ANQGSEA. Trimming took 6 bases from V and 5 from J, leaving 14 bases between them. The CDR3 has 12 residues.

In this sample, this clonotype turned up many times. The chain uses TRBV4-1 and TRBJ1-3; D is unclear. The germline V gene encodes CDR1 MGHRA and CDR2 YSYEKL. V gave up 0 bases and J gave up 0 bases, with 6 bases separating them. The CDR3 loop spans 15 amino acids. The CDR3 DNA sequence: TGCGCCAGCAGCCAAGAGCTGACCTCTGGAAACACCATATATTTT. This translates into CASSQELTSGNTIYF.

The sample holds many counts of this clonotype. The rearrangement uses TRBV6-5 and TRBJ2-5, with 7 bases fitting TRBD2. The germline V gene encodes CDR1 MNHEY and CDR2 SVGAGI. CDR3 size: 14 residues. With V trimmed by 4 bases and J by 5 bases, 7 bases remained unmatched. The CDR3, as DNA: TGTGCCAGCAGTTTTGGACGGGAGGCGGAGACCCAGTACTTC. Translating gives CASSFGREAETQYF.

The J gene is TRBJ1-5, the V gene TRBV5-5; no definite D call. The CDR3 length is 15 residues. CDR1 and CDR2 (germline): SGHKS, YYEKEE (reference sequence). V dropped 1 base and J dropped 3 bases, with 11 bases sitting between them. This CDR3 reads CASSLWGSVNQPQHF. The CDR3, as DNA: TGTGCCAGCAGCTTGTGGGGTTCGGTCAATCAGCCCCAGCATTTT.

This sequence joins TRBV6-5 and TRBJ1-1, with TRBD1 as a possible D gene (5 bases). The V end was cut by 2 bases, the J end by 4 bases, with 11 bases between. The CDR3 runs to 14 residues. Looked up from germline, CDR1 is MNHEY and CDR2 is SVGAGI. For the CDR3, the DNA is TGTGCCAGCAGTTACATAAAGGGGATCACTGAAGCTTTCTTT. It encodes CASSYIKGITEAFF.